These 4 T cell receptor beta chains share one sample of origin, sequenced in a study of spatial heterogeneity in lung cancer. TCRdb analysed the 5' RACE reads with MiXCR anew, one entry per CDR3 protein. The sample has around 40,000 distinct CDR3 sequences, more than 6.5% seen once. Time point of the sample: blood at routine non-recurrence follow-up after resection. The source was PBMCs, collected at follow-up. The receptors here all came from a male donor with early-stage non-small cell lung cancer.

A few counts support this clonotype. CDR3 amino acids: CASSQGPRDLQETQYF. CDR3 in DNA: TGCGCCAGCAGCCAAGGACCCCGGGACTTACAAGAGACCCAGTACTTC. The V call is TRBV4-1, the J call TRBJ2-5; D might be TRBD2 (6 bases). The V gene's germline CDR1 is MGHRA and CDR2 YSYEKL. CDR3 length: 16 residues. Between the trimmed V and J ends, which lost 1 base and 2 bases, there was a span of 14 bases.

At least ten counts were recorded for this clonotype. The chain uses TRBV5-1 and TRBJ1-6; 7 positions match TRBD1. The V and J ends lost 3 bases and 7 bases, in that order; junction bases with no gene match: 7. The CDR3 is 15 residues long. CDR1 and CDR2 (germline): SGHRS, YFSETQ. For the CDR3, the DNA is TGCGCCAGCAGCTCAGGGACAGCCCTCAATTCACCCCTCCACTTT. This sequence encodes CASSSGTALNSPLHF. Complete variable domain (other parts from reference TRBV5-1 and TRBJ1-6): KAGVTQTPRYLIKTRGQQVTLSCSPISGHRSVSWYQQTPGQGLQFLFEYFSETQRNKGNFPGRFSGRQFSNSRSEMNVSTLELGDSALYLCASSSGTALNSPLHFGNGTRLTVT.

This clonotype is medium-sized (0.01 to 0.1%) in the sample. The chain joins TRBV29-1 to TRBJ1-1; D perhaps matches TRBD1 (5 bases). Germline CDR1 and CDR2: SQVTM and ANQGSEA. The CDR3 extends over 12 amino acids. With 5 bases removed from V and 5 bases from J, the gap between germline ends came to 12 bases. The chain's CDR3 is CSVLPGTTEAFF. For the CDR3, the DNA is TGCAGCGTTTTGCCCGGGACGACTGAAGCTTTCTTT.

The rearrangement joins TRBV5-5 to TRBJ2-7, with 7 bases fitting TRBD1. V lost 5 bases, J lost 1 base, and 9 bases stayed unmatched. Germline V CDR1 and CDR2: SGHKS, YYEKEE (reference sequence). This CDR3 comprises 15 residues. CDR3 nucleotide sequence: TGTGCCAGCAGTTCCAAAGGGACAGCTTCCTACGAGCAGTACTTC. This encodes CASSSKGTASYEQYF.